One and the same sample provided the 8 T cell receptor beta chains below, sequenced in a study of shared clonotypes between healthy human individuals. The assay was immunoSEQ multiplex PCR, and TCRdb's table has in-frame clones only and misses some. The sample contains approximately 1.1 million clones, 70% to 80% of which appear only once. Sequencing used memory CD4+ T cells from PBMCs. Sample subset: CD45RA-negative fraction. Every receptor here comes from a man younger than 35 in good health. Some clones in this sample may be carry-over from other donors' samples.

The chain employs TRBV14 and TRBJ2-3, with TRBD2 as a possible D gene (5 bases). Germline lookup yields CDR1 SGHDN and CDR2 FVKESK. This CDR3 has 16 amino acids. The germline V and J ends were trimmed by 1 base and 6 bases, with 17 bases remaining between them. The CDR3 sequence: CASSQVSSRIADTQYF. The CDR3 region has the DNA TGTGCCAGCAGCCAAGTGTCTAGCCGGATCGCGGATACGCAGTATTTT.

This clone has only one observation. CDR3 sequence reads: CASSLGTTSYNEQFF. CDR3 DNA: TGCGCCAGCAGCCTCGGGACTACCAGCTACAATGAGCAGTTCTTC. The rearrangement uses TRBV5-1 and TRBJ2-1; 7 bases are a match to TRBD2. This CDR3 region has 15 residues. Per germline, CDR1 SGHRS and CDR2 YFSETQ. V was clipped by 4 bases and J by 3 bases; unmatched bases: 7.

V is TRBV5-1 and J is TRBJ2-5, with 9 bases matching TRBD1. The CDR3 spans 16 residues. Germline CDR1 is SGHRS and CDR2 is YFSETQ. Unmatched junction bases numbered 8, after V lost 0 bases and J lost 5 bases. In DNA form, the CDR3 reads TGCGCCAGCAGCTTGGAACAGGGGGCGCCGAGGGAGACCCAGTACTTC. Protein: CASSLEQGAPRETQYF.

The V call is TRBV28, the J call TRBJ2-3, with TRBD2 matching 9 bases. J gave up 6 bases and V 3 bases, and 4 bases lay outside the gene matches. This CDR3 is 14 amino acids long. From germline, CDR1 is MDHEN and CDR2 SYDVKM. The CDR3 DNA reads TGTGCCAGCAGTTTGGTAGCGGGAGTGGATACGCAGTATTTT. Protein sequence: CASSLVAGVDTQYF.

This clone has a handful of counts. Other DNA sequences of this sample code for an identical CDR3. V and J are TRBV20-1 and TRBJ1-1, with D possibly TRBD1 on 5 matching bases. The V gene lost 3 bases and the J gene lost 5 bases, with 7 bases spanning the gap. The CDR3 is 11 residues long. From germline, CDR1 is DFQATT and CDR2 SNEGSKA (reference sequence). CDR3 in DNA: TGCAGTGCTAGCCAGGGAACTGAAGCTTTCTTT. This gives the protein CSASQGTEAFF.

Comment on this clone: The same CDR3 arises from other DNA sequences in this sample as well. V usage is TRBV7-9 and J usage is TRBJ2-3; 9 bases match TRBD2. CDR3 length: 14 amino acids. V was clipped by 5 bases and J by 6 bases; unmatched bases: 6. Per the germline V gene, CDR1 is SEHNR and CDR2 is FQNEAQ (reference sequence). CDR3 loop: CASSPGLATDTQYF. The CDR3 nucleotides read TGTGCCAGCAGCCCTGGACTAGCGACTGATACGCAGTATTTT.

The rearrangement joins TRBV9 to TRBJ2-7; no clear D gene. Germline V gene sequence: CDR1 SGDLS, CDR2 YYNGEE. This CDR3 spans 14 amino acids. V shed 1 base and J shed 0 bases, with 8 bases lying between them. CDR3 sequence (DNA): TGTGCCAGCAGCGTAAGCCTTAGCTCCTACGAGCAGTACTTC. It yields the protein CASSVSLSSYEQYF.

The chain employs TRBV4-3 and TRBJ2-2, with 7 bases matching TRBD1. CDR1 and CDR2 from the germline V gene are LGHNA and YSLEER. J gave up 3 bases and V 8 bases, and 6 bases lay outside the gene matches. The CDR3 has 14 residues. CDR3 sequence (DNA): TGCGCCAGCCGACAGGGTCCTTACACCGGGGAGCTGTTTTTT. Protein: CASRQGPYTGELFF.